This is a list of T cell receptor beta chains from one sample in a study of T cell responses to AZD1222 COVID-19 vaccine. TCRdb's copy holds only in-frame clones and misses some; the assay was immunoSEQ multiplex PCR. The sample yields about 170,000 clones, about nine tenths seen once. The sample was peripheral blood, taken on day 0 of AZD1222 vaccination. Receptor source: an adult in good health. The CDR3 runs from the conserved cysteine through the conserved F or W. D genes are given only for firm matches. The listing skips clone size in some rows; elsewhere it reads once, few, many or a size class.

DNA | CDR3 | J | size | V | D
TGTGCCAGCGCCCCGGGACTAGCGGCCCGCACAGATACGCAGTATTTT | CASAPGLAARTDTQYF | TRBJ2-3 | - | TRBV19 | TRBD2
TGTGCCAGCAGCTTGGGAGGGACCTACGAGCAGTACTTC | CASSLGGTYEQYF | TRBJ2-7 | - | TRBV5-8 | -
TGTGCCAGCAGGGACGGGGGAGGGCGCGAGCAGTACTTC | CASRDGGGREQYF | TRBJ2-7 | - | TRBV6-5 | TRBD2
TGTGCCAGCAGCATTACAGTAGCGGGGGCTTTGTACGGTGAGCAGTTCTTC | CASSITVAGALYGEQFF | TRBJ2-1 | - | TRBV5-5 | TRBD2
TGTGCCAGCAGCTTAGACAGGGGCGGCAATCAGCCCCAGCATTTT | CASSLDRGGNQPQHF | TRBJ1-5 | - | TRBV7-8 | TRBD1
TGTGCCAGCAGTGGGAGGTCGAGCTCCTACGAGCAGTACTTC | CASSGRSSSYEQYF | TRBJ2-7 | - | TRBV28 | -
TGTGCCAGCAGCCAAGTGACCCTTAGGGACACTGAAGCTTTCTTT | CASSQVTLRDTEAFF | TRBJ1-1 | - | TRBV14 | -
TGTGCCAGCAGCTTTGGGGAGGAGACCCAGTACTTC | CASSFGEETQYF | TRBJ2-5 | - | TRBV5-4 | -
TGCGCCAGCAGCTTGGGGCACCGGGACAAAGGCACAGATACGCAGTATTTT | CASSLGHRDKGTDTQYF | TRBJ2-3 | - | TRBV5-1 | -
TGTGCCAGCAGCCAAGATAGTCGGACCGCCCAGTACTTC | CASSQDSRTAQYF | TRBJ2-5 | - | TRBV3-1/TRBV3-2 | -
TGTGCCAGCAGCCCCTCCAAAGAGCAGTTCTTC | CASSPSKEQFF | TRBJ2-1 | - | TRBV6-2/TRBV6-3 | -
TGTGCCAGTAGTATAGTCGGATTTAACCGCTACACCTTC | CASSIVGFNRYTF | TRBJ1-2 | - | TRBV19 | -
TGCGCCAGCAGTGTAGCCAGGTTTAGAGCTGAAGCTTTCTTT | CASSVARFRAEAFF | TRBJ1-1 | - | TRBV10-2 | -
TGTGCCAGCAGCCCCTGGGGGACAGGTCACAATGAGCAGTTCTTC | CASSPWGTGHNEQFF | TRBJ2-1 | - | TRBV7-3 | TRBD1
TGTGCCACCAGTGCTAATGACAGGGGGGGCAATCAGCCCCAGCATTTT | CATSANDRGGNQPQHF | TRBJ1-5 | - | TRBV24-1 | TRBD1
TGTGCCTGGAGTGTAGGGGGTGTTGGGCCCCAGCATTTT | CAWSVGGVGPQHF | TRBJ1-5 | - | TRBV30 | -
TGTGCCAGCAGCTTGTCTCTTTTGGGTACGCAGTATTTT | CASSLSLLGTQYF | TRBJ2-3 | - | TRBV5-5 | -
TGTGCCACTGGGTATTCACCCCTCCACTTT | CATGYSPLHF | TRBJ1-6 | - | TRBV9 | -
TGCGCCAGCAGCTTGTGGGCAGGGGGCTCGGGTGAGCAGTTCTTC | CASSLWAGGSGEQFF | TRBJ2-1 | few | TRBV5-1 | TRBD1
TGTGCCAGTACTGCGATGGGCTCTGGAAACACCATATATTTT | CASTAMGSGNTIYF | TRBJ1-3 | - | TRBV19 | -
TGTGCCAGCAGCTCGGGGGCCTCCTACGAGCAGTACTTC | CASSSGASYEQYF | TRBJ2-7 | - | TRBV7-2 | -
TGTGCCAGCAGCCCAGGGTGGGCAGTTGGTAACCCTGAAGCTTTCTTT | CASSPGWAVGNPEAFF | TRBJ1-1 | - | TRBV28 | -
TGTGCCAGCAGCGCAGAGACTTTGGATGGCTACACCTTC | CASSAETLDGYTF | TRBJ1-2 | - | TRBV9 | -
TGTGCCAGCAGCCAAGATGTCCCCAGCGCAACTAATGAAAAACTGTTTTTT | CASSQDVPSATNEKLFF | TRBJ1-4 | - | TRBV3-1/TRBV3-2 | -
TGTGCCAGCACCCCCTCGGGGGGGAACACTGAAGCTTTCTTT | CASTPSGGNTEAFF | TRBJ1-1 | - | TRBV7-9 | -
TGTGCCTGGACTAGGCTCCCACCGGCAGATACGCAGTATTTT | CAWTRLPPADTQYF | TRBJ2-3 | - | TRBV30 | -
TGTGCCAGCAGTTTGGGGACAGGGGTTGGGATGAACACTGAAGCTTTCTTT | CASSLGTGVGMNTEAFF | TRBJ1-1 | - | TRBV27 | TRBD1
TGCGCCAGCAGCCGCCTACAGGACCACCAAGAGACCCAGTACTTC | CASSRLQDHQETQYF | TRBJ2-5 | - | TRBV4-1 | -
TGTGCCAGCAGCGTATGGCAATCTGGGGCCAACGTCCTGACTTTC | CASSVWQSGANVLTF | TRBJ2-6 | - | TRBV9 | -
TGCAGCGTTGGATCAGTTTCCTATGGCTACACCTTC | CSVGSVSYGYTF | TRBJ1-2 | - | TRBV29-1 | -
TGTGCCAGCAGTGACATATTCACCGGGGAGCTGTTTTTT | CASSDIFTGELFF | TRBJ2-2 | - | TRBV6-1 | -
TGTGCCAGTAGTATGGGGTGGGGTTCACCCCTCCACTTT | CASSMGWGSPLHF | TRBJ1-6 | - | TRBV19 | -
TGTGCCAGCAGCTTAGGGACCTACAATGAGCAGTTCTTC | CASSLGTYNEQFF | TRBJ2-1 | - | TRBV7-2 | -
TGTGCCAGCAGTGAAGCGAAAGGGCTTGGCTACACCTTC | CASSEAKGLGYTF | TRBJ1-2 | - | TRBV6-1 | -
TGTGCCAGCAGTTTCCTGGACACGTCCAGCGGGGAAAAACTGTTTTTT | CASSFLDTSSGEKLFF | TRBJ1-4 | once | TRBV28 | -
TGCGCCAGCACACGAACAGGATCCGATAATTCACCCCTCCACTTT | CASTRTGSDNSPLHF | TRBJ1-6 | - | TRBV5-1 | -
TGTGCCAGCAGTTTTTCGGACTTCAGGGGTGGTGAAAAACTGTTTTTT | CASSFSDFRGGEKLFF | TRBJ1-4 | - | TRBV28 | -
TGTGCCAGCAGTACCAGGACCGGGCGTGGGACCCTCCACTTT | CASSTRTGRGTLHF | TRBJ1-6 | - | TRBV6-5 | -
TGTGCCAGCAGCTCCCCCATGGGCGGGGGGACCCCGTACAATGAGCAGTTCTTC | CASSSPMGGGTPYNEQFF | TRBJ2-1 | once | TRBV11-2 | TRBD2
TGTGCCAGCAGTGAATGGCAGGGAAGGACGGCTTTCTTT | CASSEWQGRTAFF | TRBJ1-1 | - | TRBV2 | -
TGTGCCAGCAGCTTAGATTGGGACAGCGACTCCTACAATGAGCAGTTCTTC | CASSLDWDSDSYNEQFF | TRBJ2-1 | few | TRBV11-3 | TRBD1
TGTGCCAGCAGCCTCGGGACAGTGAATGAAAAACTGTTTTTT | CASSLGTVNEKLFF | TRBJ1-4 | - | TRBV7-2 | TRBD1
TGTGCCAGCAGTTATCGGACAGGGCCCCTAAGCAATCAGCCCCAGCATTTT | CASSYRTGPLSNQPQHF | TRBJ1-5 | - | TRBV28 | TRBD1
TGTGCCAGCAGTCCCAGTCTGGGGATGAACACTGAAGCTTTCTTT | CASSPSLGMNTEAFF | TRBJ1-1 | once | TRBV28 | -
TGTGCCAGCAGCTTAGATCTCGCAGGGGCCGGAAACACCATATATTTT | CASSLDLAGAGNTIYF | TRBJ1-3 | - | TRBV11-2 | -
TGTGCCAGCAGCCCGAGATGGGGGGCCTACGAGCAGTACTTC | CASSPRWGAYEQYF | TRBJ2-7 | few | TRBV11-3 | -
TGTGCCAGCAGTCCCGACAGGGGTGGAGAGCAGTACTTC | CASSPDRGGEQYF | TRBJ2-7 | - | TRBV2 | TRBD1
TGTGCCAGCAGTTTCCGGGACACGAACACCGGGGAGCTGTTTTTT | CASSFRDTNTGELFF | TRBJ2-2 | - | TRBV6-2/TRBV6-3 | -
TGTGCCAGCAGCCTTTTAGCGGGATCGCGAGAGACCCAGTACTTC | CASSLLAGSRETQYF | TRBJ2-5 | - | TRBV14 | TRBD2
TGCAGTGCTAGAAGGACCCCGGGCTACACCTTC | CSARRTPGYTF | TRBJ1-2 | - | TRBV20-1 | -
TGCGCCAGCAGCTACCCAGGGTCACCAGCTAACTATGGCTACACCTTC | CASSYPGSPANYGYTF | TRBJ1-2 | - | TRBV5-1 | -
TGTGCCAGCAGAGGGGGTGTGGCAGCCAAAAACATTCAGTACTTC | CASRGGVAAKNIQYF | TRBJ2-4 | - | TRBV6-5 | -
TGTGCCAGCTCACCCTCCGGGACAGCGAACACCGGGGAGCTGTTTTTT | CASSPSGTANTGELFF | TRBJ2-2 | few | TRBV18 | TRBD1
TGTGCCAGCAGCTTAGGCCTCAGGACGTACGAGCAGTACTTC | CASSLGLRTYEQYF | TRBJ2-7 | - | TRBV7-2 | -
TGTGCCAGCAGACTCGCGCCCGAAGCTTTCTTT | CASRLAPEAFF | TRBJ1-1 | once | TRBV7-9 | -
TGTGCCAGCAGCTCTTTACAGAATTCACCCCTCCACTTT | CASSSLQNSPLHF | TRBJ1-6 | - | TRBV7-2 | -
TGTGCCAGCAGCCCCCGTTACGGGTCTAACACTGAAGCTTTCTTT | CASSPRYGSNTEAFF | TRBJ1-1 | few | TRBV9 | -
TGTGCCAGTAGTATCCCTGACAAGGTCCTCTCCTATAATTCACCCCTCCACTTT | CASSIPDKVLSYNSPLHF | TRBJ1-6 | - | TRBV19 | -